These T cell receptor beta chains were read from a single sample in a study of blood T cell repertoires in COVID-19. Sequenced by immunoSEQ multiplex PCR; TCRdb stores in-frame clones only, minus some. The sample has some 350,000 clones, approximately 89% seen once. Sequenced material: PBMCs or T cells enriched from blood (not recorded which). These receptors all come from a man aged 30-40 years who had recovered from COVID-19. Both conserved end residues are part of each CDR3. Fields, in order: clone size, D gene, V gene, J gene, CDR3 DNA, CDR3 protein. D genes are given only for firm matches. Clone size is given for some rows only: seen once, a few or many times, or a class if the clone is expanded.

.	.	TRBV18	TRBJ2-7	TGTGCCAGCTCACCGATGACAGCTCTCGGGCAGTACTTC	CASSPMTALGQYF
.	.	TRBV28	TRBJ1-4	TGTGCCAGCAGTTGGTGGGAGGGAACTAATGAAAAACTGTTTTTT	CASSWWEGTNEKLFF
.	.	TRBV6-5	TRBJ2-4	TGTGCCAGCAGCAGGGATAGTTTAGCCAAAAACATTCAGTACTTC	CASSRDSLAKNIQYF
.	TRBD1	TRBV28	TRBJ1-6	TGTGCCAGCCGGGGACAGTCTAATTCACCCCTCCACTTT	CASRGQSNSPLHF
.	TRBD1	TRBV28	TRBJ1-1	TGTGCCAGCAGTTCCTACCCCGGGACAGCGAACACTGAAGCTTTCTTT	CASSSYPGTANTEAFF
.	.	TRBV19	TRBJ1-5	TGTGCCAGTAGTACGGGAGGGGGTCTTAGCAATCAGCCCCAGCATTTT	CASSTGGGLSNQPQHF
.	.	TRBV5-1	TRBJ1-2	TGCGCCAGCAATACGGACGGGAAAGCTAACTATGGCTACACCTTC	CASNTDGKANYGYTF
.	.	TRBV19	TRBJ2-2	TGTGCCAGTAGCCCTACGAACACCGGGGAGCTGTTTTTT	CASSPTNTGELFF
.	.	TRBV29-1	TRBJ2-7	TGCAGCGCCGGACAGAGCTCCTACGAGCAGTACTTC	CSAGQSSYEQYF
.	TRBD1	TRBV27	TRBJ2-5	TGTGCCAGCAGTTCCGGGACAGCTCTCACCCAAGAGACCCAGTACTTC	CASSSGTALTQETQYF
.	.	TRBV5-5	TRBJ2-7	TGTGCCAGCAGCCCCCGGGGAGCGGCCACCTACGAGCAGTACTTC	CASSPRGAATYEQYF
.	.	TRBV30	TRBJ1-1	TGTGCCTGGAGTTCACTAGGGCTAGAGGCTTTCTTT	CAWSSLGLEAFF
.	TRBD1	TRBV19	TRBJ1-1	TGTGCCAGTAGTCTACAGGGGCAGACTGAAGCTTTCTTT	CASSLQGQTEAFF
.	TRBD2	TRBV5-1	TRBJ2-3	TGCGCCAGCAGCTTGGAGGGCCTAGCGGGCACAGATACGCAGTATTTT	CASSLEGLAGTDTQYF
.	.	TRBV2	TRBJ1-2	TGTGCCAGCAGTACCAGGGTACTCTATGGCTACACCTTC	CASSTRVLYGYTF
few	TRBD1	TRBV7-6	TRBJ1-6	TGTGCCAGCAGCCGAACAGGGGGCGTCAATAATTCACCCCTCCACTTT	CASSRTGGVNNSPLHF
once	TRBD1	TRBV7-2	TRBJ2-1	TGTGCCAGCAGCTTATCCGGACAGGGGTTGGGTGAGCAGTTCTTC	CASSLSGQGLGEQFF
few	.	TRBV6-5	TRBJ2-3	TGTGCCAGCAGCCACACAGATACGCAGTATTTT	CASSHTDTQYF
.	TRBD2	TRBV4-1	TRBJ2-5	TGCGCCAGCAGCCAGCGGTCAGGGACTAGAGTCGAGACCCAGTACTTC	CASSQRSGTRVETQYF
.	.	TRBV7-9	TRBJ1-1	TGTGCCAGCAGCTTAGAGGGGTGGGGAACTGAAGCTTTCTTT	CASSLEGWGTEAFF
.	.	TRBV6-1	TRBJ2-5	TGTGCCAGCAGTGAAGCGACAGGCCTCCTCAGCGGAGAGACCCAGTACTTC	CASSEATGLLSGETQYF
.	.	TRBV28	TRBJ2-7	TGTGCCAGTTCTGAAGGGAGCAGGGGGGCTGACGAGCAGTACTTC	CASSEGSRGADEQYF
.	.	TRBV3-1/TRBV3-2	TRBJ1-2	TGTGCCAGCAGCCGCCGACAGTGGGACTACACCTTC	CASSRRQWDYTF
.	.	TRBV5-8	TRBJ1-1	TGTGCCAGCAGTCAAAAGGGGGTGTTCACTGAAGCTTTCTTT	CASSQKGVFTEAFF
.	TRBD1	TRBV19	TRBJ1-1	TGTGCCAGTAGTCCCTTGGTTCTCACAGGGGGCACTGAAGCTTTCTTT	CASSPLVLTGGTEAFF
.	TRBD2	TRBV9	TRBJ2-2	TGTGCCAGCAGCGTATCGACTAGCGGGGCCGGGGAGCTGTTTTTT	CASSVSTSGAGELFF
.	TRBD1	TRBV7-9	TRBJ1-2	TGTGCCAGCAGCCAGAAACAGGGGGACTATGGCTACACCTTC	CASSQKQGDYGYTF
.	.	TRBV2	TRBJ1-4	TGTGCCAGCAGTACCGTTAGAACCACCGACAGAACTAATGAAAAACTGTTTTTT	CASSTVRTTDRTNEKLFF
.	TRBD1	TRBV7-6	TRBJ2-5	TGTGCCAGCAGCGACAGGGGTAGGGAGACCCAGTACTTC	CASSDRGRETQYF
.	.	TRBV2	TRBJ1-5	TGTGCCAGCAGTGATCTGACAGGCGATCAGCCCCAGCATTTT	CASSDLTGDQPQHF
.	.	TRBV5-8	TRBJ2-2	TGTGCCAGCAGCTTCCCGGGACTGACGAACACCGGGGAGCTGTTTTTT	CASSFPGLTNTGELFF